A selection of T cell receptor beta chains follows, all from one sample in a study of vaccination and CD4 T cells after COVID-19. No antigens are known for them. Each CDR3 protein is one row after TCRdb ran MiXCR on the PCR reads. The sample lists about 15,000 distinct CDR3 sequences, roughly two fifths seen once, with around 5.2% in the top ten. The sample was CD4+ T cells from blood, cultured in vitro, taken before SARS-CoV-2 vaccination. Receptor source: a human donor who had recovered from COVID-19. Both conserved end residues are part of each CDR3. A D gene is named only where the DNA matches it firmly. Part of the rows lack a size; the others show once, few, many or a class for expanded clones.

clone size	D gene	J gene	V gene	CDR3 DNA	CDR3 protein
NA	NA	TRBJ1-5	TRBV20-1	TGCAGTGCCCTCAACCCGGTCCATAGCAATCAGCCCCAGCATTTT	CSALNPVHSNQPQHF
medium-sized	NA	TRBJ2-7	TRBV27	TGTGCCAGCAGTGGCACAGGTTCCTACGAGCAGTACTTC	CASSGTGSYEQYF
NA	NA	TRBJ2-2	TRBV20-1	TGCAGTGCTCCCGGACCCTACACCGGGGAGCTGTTTTTT	CSAPGPYTGELFF
few	NA	TRBJ1-1	TRBV7-2	TGTGCCAGCAGCTTAGCTGGAGGTATGAACACTGAAGCTTTCTTT	CASSLAGGMNTEAFF
NA	NA	TRBJ1-2	TRBV5-1	TGCGCCAGCAGCTTGGCCGAGGCAGGGCGCTACACCTTC	CASSLAEAGRYTF
once	NA	TRBJ1-1	TRBV30	TGTGCCTGGAGTGGGTTCAGGCACACTGAAGCTTTCTTT	CAWSGFRHTEAFF
NA	NA	TRBJ2-6	TRBV7-9	TGTGCCAGCAGCCCAGCTAGCTCTGGGGCCAACGTCCTGACTTTC	CASSPASSGANVLTF
once	TRBD1	TRBJ2-7	TRBV12-3/TRBV12-4	TGTGCCAGCAGTGGGACAGGGGGTTCCGGGTCCTACGAGCAGTACTTC	CASSGTGGSGSYEQYF
NA	NA	TRBJ1-3	TRBV7-6	TGTGCCAGCAGCTTAGCGCGCCTTTCGGGGACTGAAAACACCATATATTTT	CASSLARLSGTENTIYF
few	TRBD1	TRBJ2-7	TRBV7-9	TGTGCCAGCAGCCACGACAGGGCTCAATACGAGCAGTACTTC	CASSHDRAQYEQYF
medium-sized	NA	TRBJ1-1	TRBV20-1	TGCAGTGCCCGACTAGACAACATGAACACTGAAGCTTTCTTT	CSARLDNMNTEAFF
NA	TRBD1	TRBJ1-6	TRBV7-9	TGTGCCAGCAGCCGGGACAGCCAAAATAAATCACCCCTCCACTTT	CASSRDSQNKSPLHF
once	NA	TRBJ1-6	TRBV5-1	TGCGCCAGCAGACAAACCCTACAGAATTCACCCCTCCACTTT	CASRQTLQNSPLHF
NA	TRBD1	TRBJ2-2	TRBV6-1	TGTGCCAGCAGTGAAGTGCAGGGGGCAAAAACCGGGGAGCTGTTTTTT	CASSEVQGAKTGELFF
NA	NA	TRBJ1-6	TRBV11-1	TGTGCCAGCAGCCGGTCCCCGCGGGCTGCAAATTCACCCCTCCACTTT	CASSRSPRAANSPLHF
NA	NA	TRBJ1-6	TRBV19	TGTGCCAGTAGTTCGACAGATAATTCACCCCTCCACTTT	CASSSTDNSPLHF
NA	NA	TRBJ2-3	TRBV20-1	TGCAGTGCTAGCCGAGGCTTGAGCACAGATACGCAGTATTTT	CSASRGLSTDTQYF
NA	NA	TRBJ2-7	TRBV25-1	TGTGCCAGCAGTGCCAGATTAGTAAGGGCCGAGCAGTACTTC	CASSARLVRAEQYF
NA	NA	TRBJ1-3	TRBV6-5	TGTGCCAGCAGTTACGGGGGCTCGGGAAACACCATATATTTT	CASSYGGSGNTIYF
NA	NA	TRBJ1-5	TRBV20-1	TGCAGTGCTAGAGATAAAGGCAATCAGCCCCAGCATTTT	CSARDKGNQPQHF
large	TRBD1	TRBJ1-5	TRBV6-1	TGTGCCAGCAGGGGGACAGCTAATCAGCCCCAGCATTTT	CASRGTANQPQHF
NA	TRBD1	TRBJ2-1	TRBV20-1	TGCAGTGCCTACGGGACAGCCTACGACAATGAGCAGTTCTTC	CSAYGTAYDNEQFF
few	TRBD1	TRBJ2-1	TRBV6-7	TGTGCCAGCAGTTACTCTAAACAGGGGGCCGATGAGCAGTTCTTC	CASSYSKQGADEQFF
NA	TRBD1	TRBJ1-2	TRBV2	TGTGCCAGCTCAAAGGGACAGCTTCACTATGGCTACACCTTC	CASSKGQLHYGYTF
few	TRBD2	TRBJ2-3	TRBV20-1	TGCAGTGCTAGCAAGACTAGCGGGGGATCCGGGGATACGCAGTATTTT	CSASKTSGGSGDTQYF
NA	TRBD1	TRBJ2-2	TRBV20-1	TGCAGTGCTCGACAGGGGGCAGGCACCGGGGTGCTGTTTTTT	CSARQGAGTGVLFF
once	TRBD1	TRBJ1-4	TRBV27	TGTGCCAGCAGTCCGTCACCAGGGGGCCGGGAAAAACTGTTTTTT	CASSPSPGGREKLFF
NA	TRBD2	TRBJ2-1	TRBV19	TGTGCCAGTAGTATCGAGATAGCGGGGGGTAACAATGAGCAGTTCTTC	CASSIEIAGGNNEQFF
NA	TRBD1	TRBJ1-1	TRBV2	TGTGCCAGCACTTTAGACAGGGGGCTCCAGAACACTGAAGCTTTCTTT	CASTLDRGLQNTEAFF
NA	TRBD1	TRBJ1-6	TRBV28	TGTGCCAGCAGCTCCTCTCGACAGGGGATGGGTTCACCCCTCCACTTT	CASSSSRQGMGSPLHF
few	NA	TRBJ2-7	TRBV7-2	TGTGCCAGCAGCTTAGCGGGAGTGGCCCACGAGCAGTACTTC	CASSLAGVAHEQYF
NA	TRBD1	TRBJ1-6	TRBV11-1	TGTGCCAGCAGCTTGGGACAGGGATTTAATTCACCCCTCCACTTT	CASSLGQGFNSPLHF
few	NA	TRBJ2-5	TRBV2	TGTGCCATCCGTACACCCGCAGAGACCCAGTACTTC	CAIRTPAETQYF
NA	TRBD1	TRBJ1-4	TRBV6-5	TGTGCCAGCAGTACCTCGACAGGGTACGATGAAAAACTGTTTTTT	CASSTSTGYDEKLFF
few	NA	TRBJ2-2	TRBV15	TGTGCCACCAGCAGAGAACTAGCCTGGACCGGGGAGCTGTTTTTT	CATSRELAWTGELFF
NA	TRBD1	TRBJ1-2	TRBV6-1	TGTGCCAGCAGCCGAGACAGGGGGCTTTACTATGGCTACACCTTC	CASSRDRGLYYGYTF
NA	NA	TRBJ1-6	TRBV19	TGTGCCAGTAGTATGGGTTCGGGGGTAAGGTCACCCCTCCACTTT	CASSMGSGVRSPLHF
few	NA	TRBJ1-1	TRBV10-3	TGTGCCATCAGTGAGAAACAGATGAACACTGAAGCTTTCTTT	CAISEKQMNTEAFF
NA	NA	TRBJ2-5	TRBV11-3	TGTGCCAGCAGCTCCCTCCGGGGGCGAGAGACCCAGTACTTC	CASSSLRGRETQYF
few	TRBD2	TRBJ2-2	TRBV7-2	TGTGCCAGCAGCCGGGCCCCGGGAGGGACCGGGGAGCTGTTTTTT	CASSRAPGGTGELFF
few	TRBD2	TRBJ2-3	TRBV7-2	TGTGCCAGCAGCCCCTGGGGCGGGGGGGATGATACGCAGTATTTT	CASSPWGGGDDTQYF
NA	NA	TRBJ2-7	TRBV5-1	TGCGCCAGCAGCTTCGTGTATTCCTACGAGCAGTACTTC	CASSFVYSYEQYF
once	TRBD2	TRBJ2-7	TRBV5-8	TGTGCCAGCAGCACCCTAGCGGGGGCGACCTACGAGCAGTACTTC	CASSTLAGATYEQYF
NA	NA	TRBJ1-5	TRBV11-3	TGTGCCAGCAGCTTAGCCCCTAATCAGCCCCAGCATTTT	CASSLAPNQPQHF
NA	NA	TRBJ1-2	TRBV28	TGTGCCAGCAGTTGGAGACCAGGCCATGGCTACACCTTC	CASSWRPGHGYTF
NA	NA	TRBJ1-3	TRBV6-1	TGTGCCAGCAGTGTGACAGCCCTGGGAGGAAACACCATATATTTT	CASSVTALGGNTIYF
NA	TRBD1	TRBJ1-2	TRBV6-1	TGTGCCAGCAGGACAGGGAATCATGGCTACACCTTC	CASRTGNHGYTF
NA	NA	TRBJ2-7	TRBV7-2	TGTGCCAGCAGCCGGGGAGGGCTAGCGGACAGCTCCTACGAGCAGTACTTC	CASSRGGLADSSYEQYF
NA	TRBD1	TRBJ2-5	TRBV11-2	TGTGCCAGCAGCAAGGGACAGTACCAAGAGACCCAGTACTTC	CASSKGQYQETQYF
few	NA	TRBJ1-3	TRBV10-3	TGTGCCATCACCCCCGGACTGGTGGGAAACACCATATATTTT	CAITPGLVGNTIYF
few	TRBD1	TRBJ1-2	TRBV19	TGTGCCAGTAGTGACCGGGACAGGGGGAGCTATGGCTACACCTTC	CASSDRDRGSYGYTF
few	TRBD1	TRBJ2-1	TRBV19	TGTGCCATATCAAAGAGGGGACAGGGGATTACAAATGAGCAGTTCTTC	CAISKRGQGITNEQFF
NA	NA	TRBJ2-7	TRBV7-9	TGTGCCAGCAGCCGAAGTCAGGGGCGGTACGAGCAGTACTTC	CASSRSQGRYEQYF
NA	NA	TRBJ2-2	TRBV6-1	TGTGCCAGCGCCGGGGAAAACACCGGGGAGCTGTTTTTT	CASAGENTGELFF